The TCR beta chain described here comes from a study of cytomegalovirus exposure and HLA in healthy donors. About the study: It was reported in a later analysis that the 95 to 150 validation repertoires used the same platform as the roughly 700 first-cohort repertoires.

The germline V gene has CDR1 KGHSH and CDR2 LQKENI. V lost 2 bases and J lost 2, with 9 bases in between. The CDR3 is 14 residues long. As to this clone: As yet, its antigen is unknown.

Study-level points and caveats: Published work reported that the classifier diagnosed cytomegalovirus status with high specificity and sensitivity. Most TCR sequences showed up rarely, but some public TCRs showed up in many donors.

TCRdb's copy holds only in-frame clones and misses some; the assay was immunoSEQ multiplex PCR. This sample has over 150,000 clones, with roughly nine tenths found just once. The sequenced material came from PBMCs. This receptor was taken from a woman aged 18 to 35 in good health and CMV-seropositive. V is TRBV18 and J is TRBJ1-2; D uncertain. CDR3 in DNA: TGTGCCAGCTCACCAGCATCGGAGAACTATGGCTACACCTTC. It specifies CASSPASENYGYTF.